The T cell receptor beta chain described here comes from a study of cytotoxic CD8 clonotypes in ibrutinib-treated CLL. Overall study context: Response sampling occurred after a median roughly 11 months of treatment (range 6 to 36). Productive templates per sample averaged about 260,000; productive rearrangements, approximately 93,000.

Using immunoSEQ multiplex PCR, the repertoire was profiled, and TCRdb retains in-frame clones only, with some absent. Of about 69,000 clones in the sample, approximately 80% were seen once. The germline CDR1 and CDR2 sequences are LGHNA and YNFKEQ. Germline trimming cut 0 bases from V and 0 bases from J; bases unmatched to any gene: 5. The CDR3 runs to 18 residues. Broader study findings: Clonality increased with ibrutinib response but returned toward baseline at progression. Among the clonotypes, public ones were uncommon and contracted or held stable on treatment.

Concerning this clone: Antigen unknown.

J is TRBJ2-5 and V is TRBV4-2, with TRBD2 matching over 12 bases. This sequence was found in a human donor with chronic lymphocytic leukemia. Here the sequenced sample was PBMCs, taken at disease progression, from a patient treated with ibrutinib. The CDR3 nucleotides are TGTGCCAGCAGCCAAGATCCCCTAGCGGGAGGGTACCAAGAGACCCAGTACTTC. This translates into CASSQDPLAGGYQETQYF.